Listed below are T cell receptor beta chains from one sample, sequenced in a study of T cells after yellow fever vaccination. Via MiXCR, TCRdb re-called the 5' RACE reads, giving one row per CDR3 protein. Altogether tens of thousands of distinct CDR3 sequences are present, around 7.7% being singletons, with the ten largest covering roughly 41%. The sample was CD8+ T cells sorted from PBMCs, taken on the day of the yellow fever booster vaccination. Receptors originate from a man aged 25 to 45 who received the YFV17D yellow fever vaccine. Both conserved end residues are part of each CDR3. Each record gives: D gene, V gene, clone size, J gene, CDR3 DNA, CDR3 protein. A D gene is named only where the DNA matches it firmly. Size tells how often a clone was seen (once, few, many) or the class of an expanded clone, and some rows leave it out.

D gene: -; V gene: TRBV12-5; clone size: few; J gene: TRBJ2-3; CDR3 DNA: TGTGCTAGTGGTTTTGGCAGGGGACCTAGCACAGATACGCAGTATTTT; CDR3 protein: CASGFGRGPSTDTQYF
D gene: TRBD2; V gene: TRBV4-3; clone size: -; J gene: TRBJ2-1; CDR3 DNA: TGCGCCAGCAGCCAAAGAATAGCGGGAGTCCGCGGCAATGAGCAGTTCTTC; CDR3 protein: CASSQRIAGVRGNEQFF
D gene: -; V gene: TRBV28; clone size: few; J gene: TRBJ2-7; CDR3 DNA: TGTGCCAGCAGTTTTATGGCAGGGGCCACCTACGAGCAGTACTTC; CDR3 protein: CASSFMAGATYEQYF
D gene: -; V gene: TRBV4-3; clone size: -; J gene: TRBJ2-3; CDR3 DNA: TGCGCCAGCAGCCAAGAAAGGGGAGTTCTTAGCTTGAATACGCAGTATTTT; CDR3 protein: CASSQERGVLSLNTQYF
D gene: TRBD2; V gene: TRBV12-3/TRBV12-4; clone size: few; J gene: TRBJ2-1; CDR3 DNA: TGTGCCAGCAGTTCTAGCGGGAGTTCCCGCAATGAGCAGTTCTTC; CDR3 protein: CASSSSGSSRNEQFF
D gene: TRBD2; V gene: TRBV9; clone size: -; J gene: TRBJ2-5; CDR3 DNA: TGTGCCAGCAGCGTAGATGCTAGCGGGCAAGAGACCCAGTACTTC; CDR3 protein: CASSVDASGQETQYF
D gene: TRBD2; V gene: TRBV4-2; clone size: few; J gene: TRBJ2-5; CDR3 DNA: TGTGCCAGCAGCCAACTACTAGCGGGAGAAGAGACCCAGTACTTC; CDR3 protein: CASSQLLAGEETQYF
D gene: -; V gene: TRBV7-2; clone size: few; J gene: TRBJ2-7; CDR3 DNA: TGTGCCAGCAGCGACCGGGACCGTAATTACGAGCAGTACTTC; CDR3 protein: CASSDRDRNYEQYF
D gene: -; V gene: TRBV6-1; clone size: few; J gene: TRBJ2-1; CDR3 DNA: TGTGCCGCCCCCCCCGGAGGCCCCCTTTCCTACAATGAGCAGTTCTTC; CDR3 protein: CAAPPGGPLSYNEQFF
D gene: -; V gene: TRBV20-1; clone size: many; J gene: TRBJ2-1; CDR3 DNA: TGCAGTGCCCTTCCCCTGGCGGGAACCCACAATGAGCAGTTCTTC; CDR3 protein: CSALPLAGTHNEQFF
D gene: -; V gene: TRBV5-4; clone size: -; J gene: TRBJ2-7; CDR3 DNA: TGTGCCAGCAGCATCCAAGAGGAGCAGTACTTC; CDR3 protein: CASSIQEEQYF